This record concerns one T cell receptor (beta chain) sequence. Its antigen is not yet known. The record has no base qualities; no much larger clone is one base away. CDR1 and CDR2, looked up from the germline V gene, are MGHRA and YSYEKL. Cut back by 4 bases and 7 bases, the V and J ends lie 14 bases apart. The cysteine opens and the phenylalanine closes a CDR3 of 14 amino acids. The sequence is cut down to CDR3 DNA, 42 bases in frame from base 1. TCRbeta CDR3 regions were sequenced with the immunoSEQ Assay. After extraction, genomic DNA underwent amplification by bias-controlled multiplex PCR, followed by high-throughput sequencing. The study's own analysis went as follows. To quantify the absolute abundance of every unique TCRbeta CDR3 region, sequences were collapsed and filtered. T cell fraction was estimated by normalizing TCRbeta template counts to usable DNA, with usable DNA measured through amplification of reference genes found in all nucleated cells. Repertoire TCRs were annotated as SARS-CoV-2-specific by exact matching of V gene, CDR3 amino acid sequence and J gene to a known reactive TCR set. MIRA supplied the reference SARS-CoV-2 TCR set, which was filtered for enrichment in COVID-19-positive ImmuneCODE repertoires so that public or cross-reactive TCRs were removed. Using the MIRA antigens, annotated TCRs were further analysed by specific ORF or by position within an ORF. Breadth was defined as annotated unique rearrangements over total unique productive rearrangements; depth was the summed frequency of those rearrangements. TCR breadth was compared between groups using two-sided Wilcoxon rank-sum tests. TCRdb took this table from immuneACCESS and kept in-frame rearrangements with V and J called. Such tables lack part of the clones; where checked against another copy, unresolved V genes explain under half of the gap, and the rest is unexplained. V, J and clone size derive from that table, while D and trimming were established from the DNA sequence. The sample records about 400,000 clones, around 89% of which are singletons. Around 3.6% of the sample goes to the ten largest clones.

The sample is drawn from a study of Ad26.COV2.S vaccination and SARS-CoV-2 variants (dated by TCRdb to the early 2020s). In the study overall: Vaccine-arm donors were drawn from COV1001, a multicentre, randomized, double-blind, placebo-controlled phase I-IIa trial of Ad26.COV2.S in healthy adults. Throughout the experiments and outcome assessment, investigators stayed blinded to trial group allocation. Dosing of Ad26.COV2.S was intramuscular, at either 5x10^10 or 1x10^11 viral particles, delivered as one shot or as two shots spaced 56 days apart. A total of approximately 32 samples were included in the TCR-sequenced set, comprising around 19 Ad26.COV2.S vaccine recipients, 5 placebo recipients and 8 SARS-CoV-2 convalescent individuals. Trial participants were randomized into five groups of five, in which low-dose or high-dose Ad26.COV2.S was given once or twice, or placebo was given on both occasions. The specificity and breadth of SARS-CoV-2-reactive T cell receptors after Ad26.COV2.S vaccination were assessed by TCRbeta repertoire sequencing. The full study reports these points: Higher spike-specific TCR breadth was observed in Ad26.COV2.S recipients than in placebo recipients (P = 0.0014). After vaccination, substantial breadth of spike-specific CD8+ and CD4+ T cell responses was reported. Comparable non-spike TCR breadth was observed between vaccine and placebo recipients, consistent with only spike being contained in the vaccine. The study was not powered for comparison of responses between vaccine doses or regimens. According to the authors, total T cell responses may have been underestimated by the TCR breadth and depth analyses.

What this sample's treatment or condition label stands for: some 20 received Ad26.COV2.S at low or high dose, single or two shots; roughly 5 received placebo; per-sample allocation not given. For vaccine and placebo recipients, repertoires were sequenced using samples collected on day 63 after the first injection. In Cohort 1b, 20 to 25 adults aged 18-55 years were enrolled at a single site in Boston, USA, between 29 July and 7 August 2020. Ad26.COV2.S was a replication-incompetent adenovirus type 26 vector expressing a prefusion-stabilized SARS-CoV-2 spike protein from the original Wuhan strain. The sequenced sample was peripheral blood, obtained in a trial of Ad26.COV2.S vaccine versus placebo. The sequence joins TRBV4-1 to TRBJ2-1, with TRBD2 as a weak D call on 6 bases. This sequence was found in a person aged 18-65 years who received the Ad26.COV2.S COVID-19 vaccine or a placebo. For the CDR3, the sequence is CASSRRAGQNEQFF. The DNA sequence is as follows: TGCGCCAGCAGCCGGCGGGCGGGGCAAAATGAGCAGTTCTTC.